Listed below are T cell receptor beta chains from one sample, sequenced in a study of human thymus T cells. The assay was immunoSEQ multiplex PCR, and TCRdb's table has in-frame clones only and misses some. The sample includes tens of thousands of clones, around 94% seen only once; the top ten take 5.5% to 7%. The material sequenced was blood. The receptors here all came from a boy under two years old with a congenital heart defect but otherwise immunologically healthy. Each CDR3 is given with its conserved first and last residue. D genes are given only for firm matches. Clone size is stated in some rows and not others, as once, few, many or a class when expanded.

clone size	V gene	CDR3 length	J gene	D gene	CDR3 DNA	CDR3 protein
once	TRBV10-3	15	TRBJ1-2	.	TGTGCCATCAGTGAAGCGCCTAGGGGCGGCTATGGCTACACCTTC	CAISEAPRGGYGYTF
.	TRBV5-8	13	TRBJ2-1	TRBD1	TGTGCCAGCAGCTTGGGACAGGGCAATGAGCAGTTCTTC	CASSLGQGNEQFF
.	TRBV7-9	15	TRBJ2-7	TRBD1	TGTGCCAGCAGCCCCCTAAACAGGGGAACCTACGAGCAGTACTTC	CASSPLNRGTYEQYF
.	TRBV7-9	13	TRBJ2-5	.	TGTGCCAGCAGCTTCGGTGGCATAGAGACCCAGTACTTC	CASSFGGIETQYF
.	TRBV2	12	TRBJ2-7	TRBD1	TGTGCCACCCGACAGGGGGCTGGGGAGCAGTACTTC	CATRQGAGEQYF
.	TRBV15	15	TRBJ2-7	TRBD1	TGTGCCACCAGCAAAGGGACAGAAAGCTCCTACGAGCAGTACTTC	CATSKGTESSYEQYF
.	TRBV6-1	15	TRBJ2-3	.	TGTGCCAGCAGCCCCGGGCTACCACGCACAGATACGCAGTATTTT	CASSPGLPRTDTQYF
.	TRBV9	19	TRBJ2-7	.	TGTGCCAGCAGCGTAGGGATAGGAGGGGCCGGAGGGAGGATCTACGAGCAGTACTTC	CASSVGIGGAGGRIYEQYF
.	TRBV2	15	TRBJ2-2	TRBD2	TGTGCCAGCACTAGCGGGAGGGCCGGAGTCGGGGAGCTGTTTTTT	CASTSGRAGVGELFF
.	TRBV7-2	13	TRBJ2-7	.	TGTGCCAGCAGCTCCGGGACCTATTACGAGCAGTACTTC	CASSSGTYYEQYF
once	TRBV5-1	12	TRBJ2-3	.	TGCGCCAGCAGCTTGCATCGGGATACGCAGTATTTT	CASSLHRDTQYF
.	TRBV6-5	14	TRBJ1-4	.	TGTGCCAGCAGTTGGGTCGCAACTAATGAAAAACTGTTTTTT	CASSWVATNEKLFF
.	TRBV19	14	TRBJ2-5	.	TGTGCCAGTAGTACGTCTCCGGGGGAAGAGACCCAGTACTTC	CASSTSPGEETQYF
.	TRBV4-1	15	TRBJ2-5	.	TGCGCCAGCAGCCAAGAAGACCGGGACGGGGAGACCCAGTACTTC	CASSQEDRDGETQYF
.	TRBV5-1	16	TRBJ2-5	.	TGCGCCAGCAGCTTGGACCGAAGACAGGTTGGAGAGACCCAGTACTTC	CASSLDRRQVGETQYF
.	TRBV9	13	TRBJ2-3	.	TGTGCCAGCGGGGGGGCCCGCACAGATACGCAGTATTTT	CASGGARTDTQYF
.	TRBV13	15	TRBJ2-1	.	TGTGCCAGCAGCGTTCGGGACCGTAGCCGGAATGAGCAGTTCTTC	CASSVRDRSRNEQFF
.	TRBV19	14	TRBJ2-3	.	TGTGCCAGTAGTATGGGTAGGGGGACAGATACGCAGTATTTT	CASSMGRGTDTQYF
.	TRBV2	12	TRBJ2-3	.	TGTGCCAGCCAGAACAGTAAGGCTACGCAGTATTTT	CASQNSKATQYF
.	TRBV19	15	TRBJ1-1	.	TGTGCCAGTAACCCGCAGCCCAGGTCCAACACTGAAGCTTTCTTT	CASNPQPRSNTEAFF
.	TRBV5-6	13	TRBJ2-7	.	TGTGCCAGCAGCTTGGGGGCGGGCCACGAGCAGTACTTC	CASSLGAGHEQYF
.	TRBV23-1	13	TRBJ1-5	TRBD1	TGCGCCAGCAGTCGGACAGGGAATCAGCCCCAGCATTTT	CASSRTGNQPQHF
once	TRBV6-5	13	TRBJ2-1	.	TGTGCCAGCAGTCGGGGGTTCTACAATGAGCAGTTCTTC	CASSRGFYNEQFF
.	TRBV19	16	TRBJ1-6	.	TGTGCCAGTGGGACCCCAGGGGCCCACAGTGGCTCACCCCTCCACTTT	CASGTPGAHSGSPLHF
.	TRBV6-6	14	TRBJ2-5	TRBD1	TGTGCCAGCAGTCACGAGACAGGGTCGGAGACCCAGTACTTC	CASSHETGSETQYF
.	TRBV7-3	13	TRBJ2-3	TRBD2	TGTGCCAGCTCTAGACTAGCGGCAGATACGCAGTATTTT	CASSRLAADTQYF